These 31 T cell receptor beta chains were sequenced from one sample in a study of TIL therapy for anti-PD-1-resistant metastatic lung cancer. The libraries were made with immunoSEQ v3. Only in-frame clones appear in the TCRdb table, and some are missing; sequencing was by immunoSEQ multiplex PCR. The sample lists roughly 23,000 clones; more than 65% were seen once. As for time point: pre-treatment sample, taken before nivolumab and TIL therapy. Sample: blood, taken at baseline. Receptors were obtained from a person between 30 and 79 years old with non-small cell lung cancer.

The genes are TRBV5-4 and TRBJ2-1; TRBD1 agrees at 8 bases. V shed 4 bases, J shed 0 bases, and the junction held 6 bases outside the gene matches. The CDR3 has 16 residues. Germline lookup yields CDR1 SGHNT and CDR2 YYREEE (reference sequence). The CDR3 DNA sequence: TGTGCCAGCAGCGAGGGGACAGGTAGCTCCTACAATGAGCAGTTCTTC. Its protein is CASSEGTGSSYNEQFF. Based on the CDR3 plus reference TRBV5-4 and TRBJ2-1, the full variable domain is ETGVTQSPTHLIKTRGQQVTLRCSSQSGHNTVSWYQQALGQGPQFIFQYYREEENGRGNFPPRFSGLQFPNYSSELNVNALELDDSALYLCASSEGTGSSYNEQFFGPGTRLTVL.

The chain employs TRBV5-1 and TRBJ2-5; D is unresolved. The V gene's germline CDR1 is SGHRS and CDR2 YFSETQ. The CDR3 contains 12 residues. Deletions cut 1 base from V and 4 bases from J, with 5 bases between. CDR3 coding DNA: TGCGCCAGCAGCTTGCTGGGAGAGACCCAGTACTTC. Translation: CASSLLGETQYF. The complete variable domain, with remaining parts taken from reference TRBV5-1 and TRBJ2-5, reads KAGVTQTPRYLIKTRGQQVTLSCSPISGHRSVSWYQQTPGQGLQFLFEYFSETQRNKGNFPGRFSGRQFSNSRSEMNVSTLELGDSALYLCASSLLGETQYFGPGTRLLVL.

This clone was found once. V is TRBV6-2 or TRBV6-3 and J is TRBJ2-3; D is uncertain. The ends were cut back, 6 bases at V and 1 base at J, with 11 bases in the middle. CDR1 and CDR2 (germline): MNHEY, SVGEGT. The length of the CDR3 is 14 residues. DNA for the CDR3: TGTGCCAGCAGCCGTTCCCACGGCACAGATACGCAGTATTTT. Its protein is CASSRSHGTDTQYF.

This rearrangement joins TRBV27 to TRBJ1-5; D is undetermined. The CDR3 length is 15 residues. The germline V and J ends were trimmed by 3 bases and 2 bases, with 11 bases remaining between them. CDR1 and CDR2 from the germline V gene are MNHEY and SMNVEV (reference sequence). CDR3: CASSLSPTGNQPQHF. The CDR3 DNA reads TGTGCCAGCAGTTTGTCTCCCACGGGCAATCAGCCCCAGCATTTT.

The rearrangement joins TRBV3-1 (or the pseudogene TRBV3-2) to TRBJ2-1; D not resolved. The germline V gene has CDR1 LGHDT and CDR2 YNNKEL (reference sequence). The CDR3 is 14 residues long. V dropped 1 base and J dropped 9 bases, with 13 bases sitting between them. The CDR3 DNA reads as TGTGCCAGCAGCCAAGGGACCTACACCACTGAGCAGTTCTTC. Protein sequence: CASSQGTYTTEQFF.

The V call is TRBV15, the J call TRBJ2-5; tentatively, D is TRBD1 (6 bases). The germline V and J ends were trimmed by 10 bases and 0 bases, with 12 bases remaining between them. CDR3 size: 13 residues. Germline V gene lookup returns CDR1 LNHNV and CDR2 YYDKDF (reference sequence). CDR3 in amino acids: CASTGTYQETQYF. CDR3 in DNA: TGTGCCAGTACAGGGACGTACCAAGAGACCCAGTACTTC.

The chain employs TRBV4-1 and TRBJ2-3; possibly TRBD2 for D (6 bases). Trimming stripped 1 base from V and 5 bases from J, with 13 bases between. Germline loops: CDR1 MGHRA, CDR2 YSYEKL. The CDR3 runs to 15 residues. The CDR3 loop reads CASSQGGGVGDTQYF. In nucleotides, the CDR3 is TGCGCCAGCAGCCAAGGTGGCGGGGTGGGAGATACGCAGTATTTT.

The V gene is TRBV6-5, the J gene TRBJ1-3; D not certain. CDR1 is MNHEY, CDR2 SVGAGI, per germline. The CDR3 spans 13 residues. The V end was cut by 2 bases, the J end by 4 bases, with 6 bases between. CDR3 nucleotide sequence: TGTGCCAGCAGTTACAAGGGAGGAAACACCATATATTTT. Its protein product is CASSYKGGNTIYF.

The chain couples TRBV18 to TRBJ1-6; TRBD1 aligns across 8 bases. The CDR3 contains 14 residues. V lost 4 bases and J lost 5; bases outside the gene matches: 1. In germline, CDR1 is KGHSH, CDR2 LQKENI. This chain's CDR3 is CASSRDRNNSPLHF. The CDR3 DNA sequence: TGTGCCAGCTCACGGGACAGGAATAATTCACCCCTCCACTTT. The full variable domain, rest sourced from reference TRBV18 and TRBJ1-6, is NAGVMQNPRHLVRRRGQEARLRCSPMKGHSHVYWYRQLPEEGLKFMVYLQKENIIDESGMPKERFSAEFPKEGPSILRIQQVVRGDSAAYFCASSRDRNNSPLHFGNGTRLTVT.

The chain combines TRBV29-1 with TRBJ1-1, with D unclear. The CDR3 has 12 amino acids. Germline V gene sequence: CDR1 SQVTM, CDR2 ANQGSEA. V lost 4 bases and J 4 bases, leaving 10 bases between the germline ends. The CDR3: CSVAYDSTEAFF. The DNA of the CDR3 is TGCAGCGTTGCCTACGATTCCACTGAAGCTTTCTTT. The full variable domain, in which reference TRBV29-1 and TRBJ1-1 provide the parts outside the CDR3, is SAVISQKPSRDICQRGTSLTIQCQVDSQVTMMFWYRQQPGQSLTLIATANQGSEATYESGFVIDKFPISRPNLTFSTLTVSNMSPEDSSIYLCSVAYDSTEAFFGQGTRLTVV.

The rearrangement uses TRBV15 and TRBJ1-4; D is perhaps TRBD1 (6 bases). The CDR3 loop spans 15 amino acids. Looked up from germline, CDR1 is LNHNV and CDR2 is YYDKDF (reference sequence). The V gene lost 1 base and the J gene lost 7 bases, with 13 bases spanning the gap. CDR3 in DNA: TGTGCCACCAGCAGAGCTCGGGGGGCGAGTGAAAAACTGTTTTTT. Translated, it gives CATSRARGASEKLFF.

The chain uses TRBV19 and TRBJ2-2; TRBD2 agrees at 13 bases. J lost 8 bases, V lost 5 bases, and 11 bases had no gene match. CDR1 is LNHDA, CDR2 SQIVND, per germline (reference sequence). This CDR3 comprises 17 residues. CDR3 protein: CASSLAGLAGVAGELFF. CDR3 DNA: TGTGCCAGTAGTTTAGCCGGACTAGCGGGAGTTGCGGGGGAGCTGTTTTTT.

The CDR3 here is CASSSATYSLSMNTEAFF. CDR3 bases: TGCGCCAGCAGCTCGGCGACATATTCACTATCGATGAACACTGAAGCTTTCTTT. The chain carries TRBV5-1 and TRBJ1-1; D call uncertain. CDR1 and CDR2 from the germline V gene are SGHRS and YFSETQ. The CDR3 runs 18 residues. V was pared by 3 bases and J by 0 bases, with 21 bases between.

The chain recombines TRBV7-9 with TRBJ2-1, with 9 bases lining up with TRBD1. From germline, CDR1 is SEHNR and CDR2 FQNEAQ (reference sequence). Unmatched junction bases numbered 16, after V lost 1 base and J lost 9 bases. CDR3 length: 18 amino acids. The CDR3 is CASSLVFFEDRGTGEQFF. Written as DNA, the CDR3 is TGTGCCAGCAGCTTAGTTTTTTTTGAGGACAGGGGAACGGGTGAGCAGTTCTTC.

The chain combines TRBV7-2 with TRBJ2-7, with TRBD2 identical over 8 bases. Germline loops: CDR1 SGHTA, CDR2 FQGNSA. The CDR3 has 14 amino acids. With 2 bases clipped from V and 6 bases from J, the junction kept 6 bases outside the gene matches. The CDR3, as DNA: TGTGCCAGCAGCTTAAGTAGCGGGGCAGGCGAGCAGTACGTC. Translated: CASSLSSGAGEQYV.

This clone was picked up a small number of times. The chain employs TRBV5-1 and TRBJ1-3; weak D call: TRBD1 (6 bases). This CDR3 spans 18 amino acids. V was trimmed by 4 bases and J by 0 bases, leaving 20 bases between them. Germline CDR1 is SGHRS and CDR2 is YFSETQ. CDR3 DNA: TGCGCCAGCAGCCGGGGAACCACTCAACAGGGCTCTGGAAACACCATATATTTT. Residues: CASSRGTTQQGSGNTIYF.

The gene calls are TRBV3-1 (or the pseudogene TRBV3-2) and TRBJ2-7; D ambiguous. Trimming cost V 1 base and J 3 bases, with 7 bases left between them. Germline lookup yields CDR1 LGHDT and CDR2 YNNKEL (reference sequence). This CDR3 has 13 residues. The CDR3 bases are TGTGCCAGCAGCCAAGGGACGTACTACGAGCAGTACTTC. This encodes CASSQGTYYEQYF.

The rearrangement joins TRBV19 to TRBJ1-1, with D uncertain. V was trimmed by 10 bases and J by 4 bases, leaving 13 bases between them. The length of the CDR3 is 12 residues. Germline values: CDR1 LNHDA, CDR2 SQIVND (reference sequence). CDR3 DNA: TGTGCCACCCTCATTGCGGGCACTGAAGCTTTCTTT. It specifies CATLIAGTEAFF.

The J gene is TRBJ1-2, the V gene TRBV4-1; 7 nucleotides match TRBD1. Germline V gives CDR1 MGHRA, CDR2 YSYEKL. The CDR3 is 17 amino acids. V dropped 1 base and J dropped 0; count of bases not matched to a gene: 8. Here the CDR3 DNA reads TGCGCCAGCAGCCAAGGGCTCCGAGGGACAGCTAACTATGGCTACACCTTC. The encoded protein is CASSQGLRGTANYGYTF.

In DNA, the CDR3 is TGTGCCAGTAGTTATACAACCACTAACTATGGCTACACCTTC. Translation: CASSYTTTNYGYTF. The gene calls are TRBV19 and TRBJ1-2, with D uncertain. The length of the CDR3 is 14 residues. The germline V gene encodes CDR1 LNHDA and CDR2 SQIVND (reference sequence). V lost 5 bases to trimming and J lost 0 bases, with 10 bases between them.

The chain links TRBV2 to TRBJ1-5; D is perhaps TRBD1 (6 bases). Trimming took off 7 bases at V and 0 bases at J, with 16 bases between the two ends. CDR1 and CDR2 (germline): SNHLY, FYNNEI. CDR3 length: 16 residues. CDR3 coding DNA: TGTGCCAGCAAAAACAGGGAGGGTATTAGCAATCAGCCCCAGCATTTT. This encodes CASKNREGISNQPQHF.

The chain employs TRBV6-5 and TRBJ1-2, with 10 bases fitting TRBD1. Germline V gives CDR1 MNHEY, CDR2 SVGAGI. The J segment lost 5 bases and the V segment lost 8 bases, leaving 11 bases of the junction unmatched. The CDR3 is 15 amino acids. The CDR3 spells CASAEAGQGWYGYTF. CDR3 DNA: TGTGCCAGCGCTGAGGCGGGACAGGGGTGGTATGGCTACACCTTC.

This clone occurred once. This chain links TRBV25-1 with TRBJ2-1; D may be TRBD2 (5 bases). V was trimmed by 2 bases and J by 4 bases, leaving 12 bases between them. The CDR3 runs to 15 residues. Germline assignment: CDR1 MGHDK and CDR2 SYGVNS. The CDR3 is CASSEPRTVYNEQFF. CDR3 nucleotides: TGTGCCAGCAGTGAACCGAGGACTGTGTACAATGAGCAGTTCTTC.

This clone has a single count. The V call is TRBV5-1, the J call TRBJ2-2; D uncertain. V lost 5 bases and J lost 5, with 10 bases in between. The CDR3 loop spans 13 amino acids. Per germline, CDR1 SGHRS and CDR2 YFSETQ. The DNA of the CDR3 is TGCGCCAGCAGACCAACAGATACCGGGGAGCTGTTTTTT. Translation gives CASRPTDTGELFF.

The chain has TRBV6-5 and TRBJ2-1, with D maybe TRBD2 (5 bases). V lost 6 bases and J lost 0, with 12 bases in between. Germline V gene lookup returns CDR1 MNHEY and CDR2 SVGAGI. The CDR3 extends over 15 amino acids. The CDR3 spells CASRTLARSYNEQFF. In DNA, the CDR3 is TGTGCCAGCAGAACTTTAGCGCGCTCCTACAATGAGCAGTTCTTC.

This chain uses TRBV12-5 with TRBJ2-7; D is undetermined. Germline CDR1 and CDR2: LGHNT and FRNRAP. Trimming cost V 3 bases and J 3 bases, with 15 bases left between them. The CDR3 is 15 amino acids. The CDR3 nucleotides read TGTGCTAGTGGTTTAGCACCTTCATTGAACTACGAGCAGTACTTC. Translated: CASGLAPSLNYEQYF.

The gene calls are TRBV20-1 and TRBJ1-5; no firm D call. The CDR3 covers 11 residues. The V gene's germline CDR1 is DFQATT and CDR2 SNEGSKA (reference sequence). Trimming took 5 bases from V and 9 from J, leaving 11 bases between them. The CDR3 is CSARLTGPQHF. In nucleotides, the CDR3 is TGCAGTGCTCGCCTAACGGGGCCCCAGCATTTT.

This clone is categorized as medium-sized. The V call is TRBV7-9, the J call TRBJ1-1; D perhaps matches TRBD1 (6 bases). There are 15 residues in the CDR3. The V gene lost 3 bases and the J gene lost 1 base, with 12 bases spanning the gap. Looked up from germline, CDR1 is SEHNR and CDR2 is FQNEAQ (reference sequence). The CDR3 loop reads CASSFNPDRNTEAFF. The CDR3 DNA sequence: TGTGCCAGCAGCTTTAACCCGGACAGGAACACTGAAGCTTTCTTT.

V and J are TRBV7-9 and TRBJ2-1; 10 bases line up with TRBD2. CDR1 and CDR2 from the germline V gene are SEHNR and FQNEAQ (reference sequence). This CDR3 has 16 amino acids. V lost 5 bases, J lost 1 base, and 5 bases stayed unmatched. CDR3 DNA sequence: TGTGCCAGCAGCCAACGAGCGGGAGGGTCCTACAATGAGCAGTTCTTC. It codes for CASSQRAGGSYNEQFF.

The V gene is TRBV28, the J gene TRBJ2-7, with 7 bases identical to TRBD1. The CDR3 length is 14 residues. Looked up from germline, CDR1 is MDHEN and CDR2 is SYDVKM. The V and J ends lost 6 bases and 3 bases, in that order; junction bases with no gene match: 8. The CDR3: CASRTTGAVYEQYF. In DNA, the CDR3 is TGTGCCAGCAGAACTACAGGGGCGGTCTACGAGCAGTACTTC.

The chain employs TRBV5-1 and TRBJ1-1; 8 bases fit TRBD1. Germline CDR1 SGHRS, CDR2 YFSETQ. V trimming: 4 bases; J trimming: 5 bases; junction bases outside the gene matches: 7. This CDR3 contains 14 residues. The CDR3 region is CASSPGTGGTEAFF. The CDR3 coding sequence is TGCGCCAGCAGCCCTGGGACAGGTGGGACTGAAGCTTTCTTT.